This T cell receptor beta chain is from a study of blood T cell repertoires in COVID-19. Whole-study context: Some COVID-19 samples were acute and others convalescent; all came from the United States, Italy and Spain. PBMCs, B-cell-depleted T cells, or T cells provided the cDNA or gDNA that made up the material.

Per the authors' pipeline: Scientists estimated how many nucleated cells there were by amplifying reference gene primers. Profiling relied on immunoSEQ multiplex PCR, and the TCRdb table lists in-frame clones only, not all of them. The V and J calls and clone size are taken from that table; D and trimming were inferred from the DNA. This repertoire shows tens of thousands of clones, approximately 87% found once; its top ten account for around 1.2%. Germline V gene sequence: CDR1 LGHNA, CDR2 YNFKEQ. The CDR3 totals 16 residues. Trimming removed 1 base from V and 5 bases from J; junction bases left unmatched: 4. This clone was observed a single time.

The specimen was peripheral blood. The sequence was collected from a woman aged 60-70 years with acute or convalescent COVID-19. This chain connects TRBV4-2 to TRBJ2-3, with TRBD2 matching 12 bases. The DNA of the CDR3 is TGTGCCAGCAGCCAAGGACTAGCGGGAGTGGTAGATACGCAGTATTTT. Protein sequence: CASSQGLAGVVDTQYF.